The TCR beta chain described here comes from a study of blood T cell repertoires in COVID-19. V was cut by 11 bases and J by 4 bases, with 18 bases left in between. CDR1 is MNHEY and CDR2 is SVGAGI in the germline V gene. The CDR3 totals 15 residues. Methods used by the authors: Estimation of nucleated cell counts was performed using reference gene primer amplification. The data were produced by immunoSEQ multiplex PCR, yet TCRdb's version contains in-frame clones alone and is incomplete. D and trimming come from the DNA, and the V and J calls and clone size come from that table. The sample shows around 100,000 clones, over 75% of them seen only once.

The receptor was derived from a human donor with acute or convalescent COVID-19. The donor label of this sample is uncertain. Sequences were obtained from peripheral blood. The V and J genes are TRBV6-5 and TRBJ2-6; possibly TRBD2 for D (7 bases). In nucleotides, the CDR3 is TGTGCCGCTCGACGGGGGGCGTACGGGGCCAACGTCCTGACTTTC. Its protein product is CAARRGAYGANVLTF.